This T cell receptor (beta chain) was identified in a study of T cell responses to AZD1222 COVID-19 vaccine. The CDR3 spans 13 residues. Germline V lookup: CDR1 SGHRS, CDR2 YFSETQ. Trimming at V came to 2 bases and at J to 4 bases, leaving 0 bases not matched to a gene. Some clones are missing from TCRdb's copy, which holds only in-frame ones; the method was immunoSEQ multiplex PCR. Among about 110,000 clones listed, approximately 85% were seen once. The chain links TRBV5-1 to TRBJ2-4; TRBD1 matches at 7 bases. This clonotype was obtained from an adult in good health. The sample here was peripheral blood, taken on day 0 of MenACWY control vaccination. The CDR3 bases are TGCGCCAGCAGCTTCAGGGGGAAAAACATTCAGTACTTC. This translates into CASSFRGKNIQYF.